Following are 12 T cell receptor beta chains from one sample sequenced in a study of prognosis after radiotherapy for stage I lung cancer. Amplification of TCR beta CDR3 from genomic DNA used two-round multiplex PCR. First-round PCR employed TRBV- and TRBJ-specific primers for each gene. TCRdb re-called the multiplex PCR reads with MiXCR, one entry per CDR3 protein. The sample has about 51,000 distinct CDR3 sequences; roughly 36% are singletons. This sample comprised PBMCs, obtained before or after stereotactic body radiation therapy (not recorded which). These receptor sequences come from a donor of 50 years or more with non-small cell lung cancer.

This clonotype was seen at least ten times. This chain connects TRBV5-1 to TRBJ2-2; maybe TRBD2 (6 bases). Trimming pared 4 bases from V and 3 bases from J, leaving 16 bases between. The CDR3 loop spans 16 amino acids. Germline loops: CDR1 SGHRS, CDR2 YFSETQ. CDR3 in DNA: TGCGCCAGCAGCCCGCCTGTACTAGCCGACACCGGGGAGCTGTTTTTT. Its protein product is CASSPPVLADTGELFF.

Regarding this clonotype: Possible read error: a much larger clone is one base away. The CDR3 is CSCGEETQYF. The CDR3 DNA sequence: TGCAGTTGCGGGGAGGAGACCCAGTACTTC. The J gene is TRBJ2-5, the V gene TRBV20-1; D perhaps matches TRBD2 (6 bases). V dropped 8 bases and J dropped 5 bases, with 9 bases sitting between them. CDR1 and CDR2 from the germline V gene are DFQATT and SNEGSKA (reference sequence). The CDR3 extends over 10 amino acids.

The table lists this clonotype with many counts. V usage is TRBV11-2 and J usage is TRBJ2-7; D tentatively reads TRBD1 or TRBD2 (5 bases each). The CDR3 contains 15 residues. CDR1 and CDR2 from the germline V gene are SGHAT and FQNNGV. Trimming cost V 6 bases and J 0 bases, with 15 bases left between them. This CDR3 reads CASRNPGRSSYEQYF. CDR3 sequence (DNA): TGTGCCAGCAGAAACCCGGGACGGAGCTCCTACGAGCAGTACTTC.

Of note for this clonotype: With a far larger clone one base away, a read error is the likely cause. The rearrangement joins TRBV5-5 to TRBJ2-1; D possibly corresponds to TRBD2 (6 bases). The germline V gene encodes CDR1 SGHKS and CDR2 YYEKEE (reference sequence). The CDR3 consists of 14 residues. The CDR3 spells CTSSLAATYNEQFF. CDR3 coding DNA: TGTACCAGCAGCTTAGCGGCTACCTACAATGAGCAGTTCTTC.

This clonotype has at least ten counts. One end of the junction does not line up with germline, which may come from a read error. The chain combines TRBV12-3 or TRBV12-4 with TRBJ1-2; TRBD1 matches 7 bases. CDR3 size: 13 residues. The CDR3 loop reads CASSYTGDCGYIF. In nucleotides, the CDR3 is TGTGCCAGCAGTTACACAGGGGATTGTGGCTACATCTTC.

With respect to this clonotype: A much larger clone differs by one base, so this may be a read error. The chain has TRBV27 and TRBJ2-5; D is uncertain. The CDR3 runs 15 residues. Germline lookup yields CDR1 MNHEY and CDR2 SMNVEV (reference sequence). V shed 0 bases and J shed 4 bases, with 12 bases lying between them. The DNA of the CDR3 is TGTGCCAGCAGTTTATCGTCCACAATACGAGAGACCCAGTACTTC. It is translated as CASSLSSTIRETQYF.

Remarks on this clonotype: Just one base apart from a much larger clone, this may be a read error. The chain joins TRBV6-4 to TRBJ2-2; D is possibly TRBD1 or TRBD2 (6 bases each). Germline assignment: CDR1 MRHNA and CDR2 SNTAGT. The CDR3 spans 15 residues. Between the trimmed V and J ends, which lost 5 bases and 4 bases, there was a span of 14 bases. The CDR3 DNA reads TGTGCCAGCAGTCCAGGGGACTCCCTCACCGGGGAGCTGTTTTTT. Translated: CASSPGDSLTGELFF.

Only a few counts were recorded for this clonotype. A much larger clone differs by one base, so this may be a read error. The chain has TRBV29-1 and TRBJ2-3, with D perhaps matching TRBD1 (6 bases). Trimming pared 6 bases from V and 1 base from J, leaving 17 bases between. CDR3 length: 15 residues. CDR1 and CDR2 from the germline V gene are SQVTM and ANQGSEA. In DNA, the CDR3 is TGCAGCGTGACTTTCTCAGGGGTGGGCACAGATACGCAGTATTTT. Protein sequence: CSVTFSGVGTDTQYF.

This clonotype was observed at least ten times. J is TRBJ1-6 and V is TRBV20-1; D may be TRBD1 (6 bases). The CDR3 covers 13 residues. The germline V gene has CDR1 DFQATT and CDR2 SNEGSKA (reference sequence). With 6 bases removed from V and 5 bases from J, the gap between germline ends came to 11 bases. The CDR3 DNA follows: TGCAGTGCGAACCGGGACAATAATTCACCCCTCCACTTT. Its translation is CSANRDNNSPLHF.

This clonotype came up many times. The chain has TRBV20-1 and TRBJ2-7; 12 nucleotides align to TRBD2. V was pared by 6 bases and J by 3 bases, with 6 bases of the junction left unmatched. Germline V CDR1 and CDR2: DFQATT, SNEGSKA (reference sequence). The CDR3 extends over 14 amino acids. The CDR3 DNA reads as TGCAGTGCAGCGACTAGCGGGAGTTTCTACGAGCAGTACTTC. It codes for CSAATSGSFYEQYF.

The chain combines TRBV11-3 with TRBJ2-7; D might be TRBD2 (5 bases). V shed 5 bases and J shed 7 bases, with 12 bases lying between them. This CDR3 comprises 12 residues. The V gene's germline CDR1 is SGHNT and CDR2 YENEEA. CDR3 region: CASSRAPGEQYF. The CDR3 DNA reads as TGTGCCAGCAGCAGAGCTCCGGGGGAGCAGTACTTC.

This rearrangement joins TRBV6-8 to TRBJ2-7, with 7 bases aligning to TRBD1. Per the germline V gene, CDR1 is MNHGY and CDR2 is SAAAGT. The CDR3 runs 13 residues. V was clipped by 10 bases and J by 2 bases; unmatched bases: 8. CDR3 region: CAIRGTVTYEQYF. DNA for the CDR3: TGTGCCATCAGGGGGACGGTGACCTACGAGCAGTACTTC.